This TCR beta chain was profiled in a study of identical twins. Study-level findings and limits: Donors were not followed over many years; analysis was cross-sectional. Memory repertoires showed no such pattern, whereas abundant cord blood beta clonotypes carried fewer insertions.

Each CDR3 protein is one row after TCRdb ran MiXCR on the 5' RACE reads. The data contain over 200,000 distinct CDR3 sequences, approximately 7.1% of them seen just once; the ten biggest clones take up approximately 15%. This clonotype was counted between two and nine times. Its target is not known. The germline gives CDR1 LNHDA, CDR2 SQIVND (reference sequence). V lost 3 bases and J lost 4, with 18 bases in between. The CDR3 loop spans 16 amino acids. These data also featured in a second study, about T cells expressing NK-cell markers. From that report: Restricting sorting to alpha-beta TCR T cells was achieved in several experiments by an anti-gamma-delta TCR antibody.

The sequenced sample consisted of CD8+ T cells sorted from blood. This TCR came from a woman aged 18 to 35 in good health. The chain uses TRBV19 and TRBJ1-1; possibly TRBD1 for D (5 bases). The CDR3, as DNA: TGTGCCAGTAGTATGGGGCAGCGGCGGCCGGGCACTGAAGCTTTCTTT. This gives the protein CASSMGQRRPGTEAFF.